These 32 T cell receptor beta chains came from one sample sequenced in a study of human T cells and chemical hapten exposure (dated by TCRdb to the early 2020s). Library preparation used RACE. The data were produced on a NextSeq 500. The public reads were quality trimmed at Q25 with fastp and then assembled into clones with MiXCR by TCRdb, keeping productive beta chains. CDR3 protein duplicates are merged, each entry listing the most common genes and DNA. The sample includes tens of thousands of distinct CDR3 sequences, with approximately 13% observed a single time. The ten largest clones represent roughly 2.4% of the sample. This specimen's time point label, per the study, means: patch test 3, about 24 weeks after DPC sensitization. The treatment or condition label here, explained by the study, means: therapeutic diphenylcyclopropenone sensitization with weekly scalp DPC. The sample was whole blood, taken in connection with sensitization to the hapten diphenylcyclopropenone (DPC). The receptors stem from a man aged 30 to 45 with alopecia areata. Some clones in this sample may be carry-over from other donors' samples.

This clonotype was observed at least ten times. The chain is built from TRBV7-3 and TRBJ1-2; the match to TRBD1 covers 10 bases. The V gene's germline CDR1 is SGHTA and CDR2 FQGTGA. J lost 7 bases, V lost 5 bases, and 10 bases had no gene match. This CDR3 region has 15 residues. CDR3 sequence (DNA): TGTGCCAGCAGCCCGACAGGGGGCGCGTCAGGTGGCTACACCTTC. Amino acid sequence: CASSPTGGASGGYTF.

This clonotype has only a few counts. This chain connects TRBV11-2 to TRBJ1-4; 10 bases line up with TRBD1. Losses at the gene ends were 1 base for V and 5 bases for J; bases not matched to a gene: 1. Germline values: CDR1 SGHAT, CDR2 FQNNGV. CDR3 length equals 15 residues. CDR3 residues: CASSLGGQGNEKLFF. The CDR3 DNA is TGTGCCAGCAGCTTAGGGGGACAGGGGAATGAAAAACTGTTTTTT.

The chain employs TRBV28 and TRBJ1-2; D is unresolved. Germline CDR1 reads MDHEN; CDR2 reads SYDVKM. Between the trimmed V and J ends, which lost 2 bases and 5 bases, there was a span of 6 bases. This CDR3 is built from 12 residues. CDR3 region: CASSLRQYGYTF. Written as DNA, the CDR3 is TGTGCCAGCAGTTTAAGGCAATATGGCTACACCTTC.

The rearrangement uses TRBV7-9 and TRBJ1-5; 8 nucleotides match TRBD1. After removal of 6 bases from V and 0 bases from J, the junction contained 7 bases not matched to a gene. The CDR3 is 16 residues long. Germline CDR1 is SEHNR and CDR2 is FQNEAQ (reference sequence). Here the CDR3 DNA reads TGTGCCAGCAGATTGGACAGGGCGAGTAGCAATCAGCCCCAGCATTTT. This translates into CASRLDRASSNQPQHF.

This clonotype was detected many times. V gene TRBV2 combines with J gene TRBJ2-7; D is unclear. This CDR3 comprises 12 residues. Trimming cost V 7 bases and J 1 base, with 8 bases left between them. The germline V gene encodes CDR1 SNHLY and CDR2 FYNNEI. Here the CDR3 reads CASKRQSYEQYF. CDR3 bases: TGTGCCAGCAAAAGGCAGTCCTACGAGCAGTACTTC.

This clonotype came up many times. This chain joins TRBV7-3 and TRBJ2-2; no clear D. The germline gives CDR1 SGHTA, CDR2 FQGTGA. Trimming pared 4 bases from V and 3 bases from J, leaving 3 bases between. The CDR3 contains 12 residues. CDR3 nucleotide sequence: TGTGCCAGCAGCTCGTACACCGGGGAGCTGTTTTTT. Translated, it gives CASSSYTGELFF.

This sequence joins TRBV7-3 and TRBJ2-2; D is unclear. The CDR3 length is 15 residues. Looked up from germline, CDR1 is SGHTA and CDR2 is FQGTGA. Trimming left V 2 bases short and J 1 base short, with 8 bases between. CDR3 loop: CASSLGGRNTGELFF. CDR3 nucleotides: TGTGCCAGCAGCTTAGGCGGTCGGAACACCGGGGAGCTGTTTTTT.

The chain joins TRBV5-5 to TRBJ1-5, with 7 bases lining up with TRBD1. The germline V gene encodes CDR1 SGHKS and CDR2 YYEKEE (reference sequence). V lost 0 bases, J lost 0 bases, and 6 bases stayed unmatched. The CDR3 sequence is 17 residues long. CDR3 loop: CASSLVAGGYSNQPQHF. In DNA form, the CDR3 reads TGTGCCAGCAGCTTGGTGGCAGGGGGTTATAGCAATCAGCCCCAGCATTTT. The complete variable domain, with remaining parts taken from reference TRBV5-5 and TRBJ1-5, reads DAGVTQSPTHLIKTRGQQVTLRCSPISGHKSVSWYQQVLGQGPQFIFQYYEKEERGRGNFPDRFSARQFPNYSSELNVNALLLGDSALYLCASSLVAGGYSNQPQHFGDGTRLSIL.

This clonotype was counted between two and nine times. One end of the junction is discordant with germline, which a read error may explain. The V gene is TRBV7-8, the J gene TRBJ2-1; 9 bases line up with TRBD2. Germline CDR1 reads SGHVS; CDR2 reads FQNEAQ. The CDR3 has 15 residues. Here the CDR3 reads CASILAGASYNEQFF. DNA of the CDR3: TGTGCCAGCATCTTAGCGGGGGCCTCCTACAATGAGCAGTTCTTC.

This chain links TRBV20-1 with TRBJ1-4, with a tentative D call TRBD1 (5 bases). The CDR3 runs 15 residues. Trimming removed 6 bases from V and 3 bases from J, with 17 bases in between. Per germline, CDR1 DFQATT and CDR2 SNEGSKA (reference sequence). The CDR3 sequence: CSALGDQGANEKLFF. CDR3 bases: TGCAGTGCCCTTGGGGACCAGGGCGCTAATGAAAAACTGTTTTTT.

The V call is TRBV28, the J call TRBJ1-1, with 9 bases matching TRBD1. Per germline, CDR1 MDHEN and CDR2 SYDVKM. This CDR3 spans 17 amino acids. V lost 6 bases and J lost 3; bases outside the gene matches: 14. CDR3 in DNA: TGTGCCAGCAGATCCTTCCCGGGACAGGGAGGGGACACTGAAGCTTTCTTT. The encoded protein is CASRSFPGQGGDTEAFF.

The genes are TRBV5-1 and TRBJ1-3, with D perhaps matching TRBD1 (5 bases). This CDR3 contains 16 residues. The germline V gene has CDR1 SGHRS and CDR2 YFSETQ. The V and J ends lost 0 bases and 3 bases respectively, with 13 bases between them. The CDR3 nucleotides are TGCGCCAGCAGCTTGGCCGGAGGGGTCTTTGGAAACACCATATATTTT. This sequence encodes CASSLAGGVFGNTIYF.

This clonotype occurred a few times. The rearrangement links TRBV6-4 to TRBJ1-1, with 11 bases fitting TRBD1. The V and J ends lost 3 bases and 5 bases, in that order; junction bases with no gene match: 5. CDR1 is MRHNA, CDR2 SNTAGT, per germline. This CDR3 is 15 amino acids long. CDR3 DNA sequence: TGTGCCAGCAGTGATGGGACAGGGGGAAGTACTGAAGCTTTCTTT. Protein sequence: CASSDGTGGSTEAFF.

The table lists this clonotype with many counts. The rearrangement links TRBV5-1 to TRBJ2-3; D not resolved. There are 13 residues in the CDR3. The V end lost 0 bases, the J end lost 9 bases, and 11 bases lay between the germline ends. The germline CDR1 and CDR2 sequences are SGHRS and YFSETQ. For the CDR3, the DNA is TGCGCCAGCAGCTTGGCCGATCCTTGGACGCAGTATTTT. It is translated as CASSLADPWTQYF. The complete variable domain, with remaining parts taken from reference TRBV5-1 and TRBJ2-3, reads KAGVTQTPRYLIKTRGQQVTLSCSPISGHRSVSWYQQTPGQGLQFLFEYFSETQRNKGNFPGRFSGRQFSNSRSEMNVSTLELGDSALYLCASSLADPWTQYFGPGTRLTVL.

This clonotype was seen more than once but under ten times. The chain combines TRBV25-1 with TRBJ1-2; unclear D gene. CDR1 and CDR2 from the germline V gene are MGHDK and SYGVNS. CDR3 size: 15 residues. Trimming took 1 base from V and 5 from J, leaving 14 bases between them. The CDR3 bases are TGTGCCAGCAGTGAATCTGGGCGTAGACTATATGGCTACACCTTC. Its translation: CASSESGRRLYGYTF.

This clonotype was recorded at least ten times. The J gene is TRBJ2-7, the V gene TRBV20-1; 10 nucleotides line up with TRBD2. Germline loops: CDR1 DFQATT, CDR2 SNEGSKA (reference sequence). The CDR3 has 15 residues. V shed 0 bases and J 0 bases; nucleotides not matched to a gene: 2. The CDR3 nucleotides are TGCAGTGCTAGAGAAGCGGGGGGGAACTCCTACGAGCAGTACTTC. It translates to CSAREAGGNSYEQYF.

There are many counts of this clonotype. This chain joins TRBV5-1 and TRBJ1-5; 9 bases agree with TRBD1. The CDR3 covers 16 residues. J gave up 4 bases and V 0 bases, and 5 bases lay outside the gene matches. CDR1 and CDR2 (germline): SGHRS, YFSETQ. The CDR3 loop is CASSLGVGQGNQPQHF. CDR3 coding DNA: TGCGCCAGCAGCTTGGGGGTTGGACAGGGGAATCAGCCCCAGCATTTT.

This clonotype was found many times. J is TRBJ2-2 and V is TRBV27, with 7 nucleotides matching TRBD1. CDR1 is MNHEY, CDR2 SMNVEV, per germline (reference sequence). The CDR3 totals 15 residues. The V gene end was trimmed by 6 bases and the J gene end by 1 base; junction bases not matched to a gene: 5. CDR3 DNA: TGTGCCAGCAGCACCGGGACAGAGAACACCGGGGAGCTGTTTTTT. Its protein product is CASSTGTENTGELFF.

The sample holds a few counts of this clonotype. The chain recombines TRBV7-7 with TRBJ1-4, with D uncertain. Trimming removed 4 bases from V and 2 bases from J, with 5 bases in between. CDR3 length equals 13 residues. Germline loops: CDR1 SSHAT, CDR2 FNYEAQ (reference sequence). CDR3: CASSSRTNEKLFF. CDR3 in DNA: TGTGCCAGCAGCTCTCGGACTAATGAAAAACTGTTTTTT.

This clonotype has ten or more counts. The rearrangement uses TRBV7-9 and TRBJ1-5, with 9 nucleotides matching TRBD1. The junction had 17 bases not matched to a gene; V was cut back by 4 bases and J by 7 bases. Germline V gene data show CDR1 as SEHNR and CDR2 as FQNEAQ (reference sequence). CDR3 size: 18 residues. The CDR3 DNA sequence: TGTGCCAGCAGCTCATACCCCCGGGACAGGGAGGTTAGGCAGCCCCAGCATTTT. Its protein product is CASSSYPRDREVRQPQHF.

This clonotype showed up just a few times. This rearrangement joins TRBV3-1 to TRBJ2-3; TRBD1 matches at 9 bases. J lost 4 bases, V lost 8 bases, and 4 bases had no gene match. Germline V lookup: CDR1 LGHDT, CDR2 YNNKEL (reference sequence). The CDR3 is 13 residues long. In nucleotides, the CDR3 is TGTGCCAGCGAGGACAGGGGTGCAGATACGCAGTATTTT. Its protein product is CASEDRGADTQYF.

The V gene is TRBV18, the J gene TRBJ2-5; 7 bases match TRBD1. The length of the CDR3 is 14 residues. The V gene end was trimmed by 3 bases and the J gene end by 2 bases; junction bases not matched to a gene: 3. Germline CDR1 KGHSH, CDR2 LQKENI. Here the CDR3 reads CASSPGDRQETQYF. The CDR3 DNA is TGTGCCAGCTCACCGGGGGACAGACAAGAGACCCAGTACTTC.

The chain combines TRBV28 with TRBJ2-2; TRBD1 or TRBD2 may be the D gene (7 bases each). Germline V lookup: CDR1 MDHEN, CDR2 SYDVKM. The V end lost 4 bases, the J end lost 7 bases, and 19 bases lay between the germline ends. There are 16 residues in the CDR3. The chain's CDR3 is CASSSPGRGLDGELFF. Here the CDR3 DNA reads TGTGCCAGCAGTTCCCCTGGGAGGGGGCTAGACGGGGAGCTGTTTTTT.

A word on this clonotype: One end of the junction varies from germline; a read error may be responsible. V is TRBV7-8 and J is TRBJ2-3; no reliable D call. Germline lookup yields CDR1 SGHVS and CDR2 FQNEAQ. The CDR3 contains 13 residues. The DNA for the CDR3 is TGTGCCAACAGCTTAGTAGCAATGGGTACGCAGTATTTT. This sequence encodes CANSLVAMGTQYF.

Many counts were recorded for this clonotype. This chain links TRBV5-1 with TRBJ2-5; no definite D call. Germline loops: CDR1 SGHRS, CDR2 YFSETQ. The V gene lost 5 bases and the J gene lost 4 bases, with 9 bases spanning the gap. CDR3 size: 12 residues. CDR3 in DNA: TGCGCCAGCAGAAATATCGCAGAGACCCAGTACTTC. The encoded protein is CASRNIAETQYF.

Many counts were recorded for this clonotype. The chain uses TRBV7-9 and TRBJ1-2; the D gene is possibly TRBD1 (6 bases). The ends were cut back, 5 bases at V and 1 base at J, with 17 bases in the middle. The length of the CDR3 is 16 residues. The germline gives CDR1 SEHNR, CDR2 FQNEAQ (reference sequence). The CDR3 region is CASSHRDTEINYGYTF. Written as DNA, the CDR3 is TGTGCCAGCAGCCACAGGGATACGGAAATTAACTATGGCTACACCTTC.

Only a few counts were recorded for this clonotype. The CDR3 reads CASSLDRRSGYTF. For the CDR3, the DNA is TGTGCCAGCAGCCTGGACCGGCGTTCTGGCTACACCTTC. This sequence joins TRBV3-1 and TRBJ1-2; unclear D gene. V lost 4 bases and J 7 bases, leaving 13 bases between the germline ends. Per the germline V gene, CDR1 is LGHDT and CDR2 is YNNKEL (reference sequence). The CDR3 totals 13 residues.

The sample holds a few counts of this clonotype. The rearrangement uses TRBV5-1 and TRBJ2-5; D uncertain. The CDR3 has 15 residues. Trimming took off 0 bases at V and 4 bases at J, with 13 bases between the two ends. Germline V gives CDR1 SGHRS, CDR2 YFSETQ. CDR3 nucleotides: TGCGCCAGCAGCTTGGAAACCAGCGCCGGAGAGACCCAGTACTTC. Its translation is CASSLETSAGETQYF.

This clonotype was detected only a few times. The chain carries TRBV9 and TRBJ1-1; D ambiguous. There are 14 residues in the CDR3. V was pared by 0 bases and J by 5 bases, with 11 bases between. Looked up from germline, CDR1 is SGDLS and CDR2 is YYNGEE. The CDR3 here is CASSVAGRRTEAFF. In nucleotides, the CDR3 is TGTGCCAGCAGCGTAGCAGGAAGGAGGACTGAAGCTTTCTTT.

This clonotype showed up many times. Mismatch with germline at one junction end may stem from a read error. The genes are TRBV28 and TRBJ2-7; no definite D call. The CDR3 runs 12 residues. From germline, CDR1 is MDHEN and CDR2 SYDVKM. CDR3 region: CASSLGSYEQYF. DNA of the CDR3: TGCGCCAGCAGTTTGGGCTCCTACGAGCAGTACTTC. Complete variable domain (other parts from reference TRBV28 and TRBJ2-7): DVKVTQSSRYLVKRTGEKVFLECVQDMDHENMFWYRQDPGLGLRLIYFSYDVKMKEKGDIPEGYSVSREKKERFSLILESASTNQTSMYLCASSLGSYEQYFGPGTRLTVT.

This clonotype came up once. The chain uses TRBV18 and TRBJ1-1, with no clear D. CDR3 length: 14 residues. V lost 0 bases and J 1 base, leaving 6 bases between the germline ends. Germline-derived CDR1 and CDR2 are KGHSH and LQKENI. This chain's CDR3 is CASSPPVRNTEAFF. CDR3 nucleotides: TGTGCCAGCTCACCACCGGTCAGGAACACTGAAGCTTTCTTT. The variable domain in full, completed from reference TRBV18 and TRBJ1-1, reads NAGVMQNPRHLVRRRGQEARLRCSPMKGHSHVYWYRQLPEEGLKFMVYLQKENIIDESGMPKERFSAEFPKEGPSILRIQQVVRGDSAAYFCASSPPVRNTEAFFGQGTRLTVV.

This clonotype was detected only a few times. This chain uses TRBV7-6 with TRBJ2-3; 14 bases fit TRBD2. Germline V gives CDR1 SGHVS, CDR2 FNYEAQ. The V and J ends lost 5 bases and 1 base, in that order; junction bases with no gene match: 2. The CDR3 has 16 amino acids. This chain's CDR3 is CASSPGLAGGTDTQYF. CDR3 in DNA: TGTGCCAGCAGCCCGGGACTAGCGGGGGGCACAGATACGCAGTATTTT.